The 14 T cell receptor beta chains presented below share a single source sample, sequenced in a study of early T cells in non-severe SARS-CoV-2 infection. TCRdb called the 5' RACE reads again in MiXCR, with one record for every CDR3 protein. The sample has some 27,000 distinct CDR3 sequences; about 4.6% are singletons. The source material was whole blood. The receptors come from an adult who was a healthcare worker with PCR-confirmed SARS-CoV-2 infection or an uninfected control (not recorded which).

This clonotype has at least ten counts. This chain joins TRBV7-8 and TRBJ2-2; 11 bases map to TRBD1. This CDR3 spans 17 amino acids. Germline CDR1 SGHVS, CDR2 FQNEAQ. V shed 1 base and J 5 bases; nucleotides not matched to a gene: 6. The CDR3 coding sequence is TGTGCCAGCAGCTTAGTTGGAGGACAGGGGGCAACCGGGGAGCTGTTTTTT. It is translated as CASSLVGGQGATGELFF.

This clonotype was seen ten or more times. The rearrangement joins TRBV27 to TRBJ2-7; D may be TRBD1 or TRBD2 (5 bases each). Trimming took 5 bases from V and 2 from J, leaving 19 bases between them. CDR1 and CDR2 (germline): MNHEY, SMNVEV (reference sequence). CDR3 size: 16 residues. The CDR3: CASSGLGTTDTYEQYF. The DNA for the CDR3 is TGTGCCAGCAGTGGCTTGGGGACGACGGATACCTACGAGCAGTACTTC.

The J gene is TRBJ2-1, the V gene TRBV12-3 or TRBV12-4, with D possibly matching TRBD1 (5 bases). CDR3 size: 15 residues. V was cut by 6 bases and J by 6 bases, with 18 bases left in between. The DNA for the CDR3 is TGTGCCAGCAGCCCTAGGGGTGGGTTGGGCAATGAGCAGTTCTTC. It yields the protein CASSPRGGLGNEQFF.

At least ten counts were recorded for this clonotype. The chain links TRBV6-5 to TRBJ2-3; TRBD2 agrees at 11 bases. V lost 5 bases to trimming and J lost 1 base; unmatched junction nucleotides: 14. In germline, CDR1 is MNHEY, CDR2 SVGAGI. The CDR3 has 19 amino acids. The CDR3 region is CASSHEVLAGEDGTDTQYF. CDR3 sequence (DNA): TGTGCCAGCAGTCACGAGGTACTAGCGGGAGAGGATGGCACAGATACGCAGTATTTT.

This clonotype was seen many times. The chain links TRBV6-2 or TRBV6-3 to TRBJ1-1; D perhaps matches TRBD1 (5 bases). Germline V gene lookup returns CDR1 MNHEY and CDR2 SVGEGT. The CDR3 runs to 13 residues. Trimming cost V 6 bases and J 2 bases, with 10 bases left between them. The CDR3 region has the DNA TGTGCCAGCAGCTTCAGGGTCAACACTGAAGCTTTCTTT. Its protein product is CASSFRVNTEAFF.

The rearrangement uses TRBV9 and TRBJ1-1, with a tentative D call TRBD1 (6 bases). Looked up from germline, CDR1 is SGDLS and CDR2 is YYNGEE. V lost 0 bases and J 4 bases, leaving 13 bases between the germline ends. There are 15 residues in the CDR3. CDR3 sequence reads: CASSVEGVWGTEAFF. The CDR3 DNA sequence: TGTGCCAGCAGCGTAGAGGGGGTCTGGGGCACTGAAGCTTTCTTT.

This clonotype has ten or more counts. The V call is TRBV12-5, the J call TRBJ1-1; the match to TRBD1 covers 8 bases. The V and J ends lost 3 bases and 8 bases, in that order; junction bases with no gene match: 5. The CDR3 runs 13 residues. Germline V gene lookup returns CDR1 LGHNT and CDR2 FRNRAP. The CDR3, as DNA: TGTGCTAGTGGTTTCAACGGACAGGGCGAAGCTTTCTTT. It translates to CASGFNGQGEAFF.

The chain joins TRBV7-8 to TRBJ2-5, with 9 bases that match TRBD2. The CDR3 totals 17 residues. V was clipped by 2 bases and J by 6 bases; unmatched bases: 13. Germline values: CDR1 SGHVS, CDR2 FQNEAQ. In DNA, the CDR3 is TGTGCCAGCAGCTTAATCCTTAGCGGGAGAAGGCAGAAGACCCAGTACTTC. It is translated as CASSLILSGRRQKTQYF. The complete variable domain, with remaining parts taken from reference TRBV7-8 and TRBJ2-5, reads GAGVSQSPRYKVAKRGQDVALRCDPISGHVSLFWYQQALGQGPEFLTYFQNEAQLDKSGLPSDRFFAERPEGSVSTLKIQRTQQEDSAVYLCASSLILSGRRQKTQYFGPGTRLLVL.

This clonotype was found a few times. This sequence joins TRBV4-2 and TRBJ2-5; D tentatively fits TRBD1 or TRBD2 (5 bases each). V was trimmed by 0 bases and J by 6 bases, leaving 17 bases between them. The CDR3 length is 16 residues. Germline CDR1 LGHNA, CDR2 YNFKEQ. In nucleotides, the CDR3 is TGTGCCAGCAGCCAAGAGAGGGGTTCCGCCAGGCAGACCCAGTACTTC. It encodes CASSQERGSARQTQYF.

This clonotype occurred many times. V gene TRBV20-1 combines with J gene TRBJ2-1; TRBD2 matches 8 bases. CDR1 is DFQATT and CDR2 is SNEGSKA in the germline V gene (reference sequence). This CDR3 spans 16 amino acids. Trimming at V came to 0 bases and at J to 4 bases, leaving 8 bases not matched to a gene. CDR3 residues: CSARDGAGGVYNEQFF. In DNA form, the CDR3 reads TGCAGTGCTAGAGATGGGGCGGGAGGAGTTTACAATGAGCAGTTCTTC.

There are many counts of this clonotype. This chain links TRBV20-1 with TRBJ1-1; D ambiguous. V lost 5 bases and J lost 1, with 32 bases in between. The length of the CDR3 is 20 residues. Germline CDR1 reads DFQATT; CDR2 reads SNEGSKA (reference sequence). Written as DNA, the CDR3 is TGCAGTGCTCCTCCGGCGGGTCGGGCTATCCGAGATTCTGCGAACACTGAAGCTTTCTTT. It yields the protein CSAPPAGRAIRDSANTEAFF.

The chain is built from TRBV28 and TRBJ1-3; D may be TRBD1 (5 bases). The CDR3 is made up of 13 amino acids. Germline V gene data show CDR1 as MDHEN and CDR2 as SYDVKM. V was pared by 7 bases and J by 7 bases, with 14 bases between. Written as DNA, the CDR3 is TGTGCCAGCAATGACAGAGCAGGGAACACCATATATTTT. This codes for CASNDRAGNTIYF.

Ten or more counts support this clonotype. The genes are TRBV20-1 and TRBJ2-1, with 8 bases aligning to TRBD1. The V gene's germline CDR1 is DFQATT and CDR2 SNEGSKA (reference sequence). The length of the CDR3 is 14 residues. Here the CDR3 reads CSTKDRVPYNEQFF. CDR3 in DNA: TGCAGCACTAAGGACAGGGTTCCCTACAATGAGCAGTTCTTC.

There are many counts of this clonotype. This chain uses TRBV6-2 or TRBV6-3 with TRBJ2-1, with TRBD2 matching 8 bases. With V trimmed by 6 bases and J by 9 bases, 16 bases remained unmatched. Looked up from germline, CDR1 is MNHEY and CDR2 is SVGEGT. The CDR3 is 16 residues long. The CDR3 sequence is CASRTLGSGVAGEQFF. The DNA for the CDR3 is TGTGCCAGCAGGACCCTTGGTAGCGGGGTCGCGGGTGAGCAGTTCTTC.